What follows are 20 T cell receptor beta chains derived from one specimen sequenced in a study of T-cell reconstitution after alpha-beta-depleted transplantation in children. This sample's TCRbeta library carried unique molecular identifier barcodes. In TCRdb, the PCR reads were re-called with MiXCR into one record per CDR3 protein. The table shows about 440,000 distinct CDR3 sequences, with around two fifths occurring only once. Sequenced here: PBMCs, sampled before TCRalphabeta/CD19-depleted stem cell transplant. These receptors came from a girl under 10 years old with aplastic anemia, due to receive a stem cell transplant.

This clonotype showed up just a few times. The chain has TRBV20-1 and TRBJ1-4; TRBD1 matches 7 bases. Germline values: CDR1 DFQATT, CDR2 SNEGSKA (reference sequence). CDR3 length equals 16 residues. V gave up 6 bases and J gave up 0 bases; unmatched junction bases: 10. The CDR3 DNA is TGCAGTGCAGGGGACAGACGGAAAGCAACTAATGAAAAACTGTTTTTT. Protein: CSAGDRRKATNEKLFF.

This clonotype has only a few counts. The genes are TRBV6-5 and TRBJ2-2; the D gene is possibly TRBD1 (6 bases). The CDR3 totals 14 residues. The germline V gene encodes CDR1 MNHEY and CDR2 SVGAGI. The ends were cut back, 1 base at V and 5 bases at J, with 8 bases in the middle. The CDR3 reads CASSYFRGTGELFF. In DNA form, the CDR3 reads TGTGCCAGCAGTTACTTCAGGGGAACCGGGGAGCTGTTTTTT.

Only a few counts were recorded for this clonotype. J is TRBJ2-7 and V is TRBV9; D is possibly TRBD1 (6 bases). The V end was cut by 3 bases, the J end by 6 bases, with 19 bases between. Germline loops: CDR1 SGDLS, CDR2 YYNGEE. The CDR3 is 15 residues long. CDR3 sequence reads: CASSAEGQGLGEQYF. CDR3 in DNA: TGTGCCAGCAGCGCCGAGGGGCAGGGGCTGGGCGAGCAGTACTTC.

The V gene is TRBV4-1, the J gene TRBJ2-7; 12 nucleotides match TRBD2. V was clipped by 1 base and J by 7 bases; unmatched bases: 8. Per the germline V gene, CDR1 is MGHRA and CDR2 is YSYEKL. This CDR3 comprises 16 residues. The CDR3 protein is CASSQGIASGRGEQYF. The CDR3, as DNA: TGCGCCAGCAGCCAAGGAATTGCTAGCGGGAGGGGAGAGCAGTACTTC.

The chain uses TRBV11-2 and TRBJ2-1; 11 nucleotides agree with TRBD2. Germline lookup yields CDR1 SGHAT and CDR2 FQNNGV. The length of the CDR3 is 16 residues. V gave up 2 bases and J gave up 9 bases; unmatched junction bases: 9. CDR3 protein: CASSLIAGGRGSEQFF. The CDR3 nucleotides read TGTGCCAGCAGCTTAATAGCGGGAGGGCGAGGAAGTGAGCAGTTCTTC.

The CDR3 coding sequence is TGTGCCAGCTCACCCACGGGACAAGCAATGGGTGAGCAGTTCTTC. Translating it yields CASSPTGQAMGEQFF. The chain has TRBV18 and TRBJ2-1; a possible D gene is TRBD1 (6 bases). Trimming cost V 3 bases and J 9 bases, with 18 bases left between them. CDR3 size: 15 residues. CDR1 is KGHSH and CDR2 is LQKENI in the germline V gene.

The V and J genes are TRBV20-1 and TRBJ2-5, with 7 nucleotides matching TRBD2. V dropped 6 bases and J dropped 5; count of bases not matched to a gene: 6. The CDR3 is made up of 12 amino acids. Germline V lookup: CDR1 DFQATT, CDR2 SNEGSKA (reference sequence). The CDR3 loop is CSARGEGETQYF. CDR3 DNA: TGCAGTGCCCGAGGGGAGGGGGAGACCCAGTACTTC.

This clonotype showed up many times. The chain carries TRBV4-3 and TRBJ1-4; a weak D match, TRBD1 (5 bases). The CDR3 is made up of 16 amino acids. The V and J ends lost 1 base and 1 base respectively, with 10 bases between them. Germline assignment: CDR1 LGHNA and CDR2 YSLEER. The CDR3 reads CASSQGTTETNEKLFF. DNA for the CDR3: TGCGCCAGCAGCCAAGGGACGACAGAAACTAATGAAAAACTGTTTTTT.

There are many counts of this clonotype. The chain recombines TRBV5-1 with TRBJ2-2; D is perhaps TRBD2 (6 bases). The V gene lost 4 bases and the J gene lost 6 bases, with 16 bases spanning the gap. The CDR3 sequence is 15 residues long. In germline, CDR1 is SGHRS, CDR2 YFSETQ. As DNA, the CDR3 is TGCGCCAGCAGCGTGGAGGGTAGCGTGGCCGGGGAGCTGTTTTTT. This codes for CASSVEGSVAGELFF.

This clonotype was seen a few times. Here the CDR3 DNA reads TGTGCCAGCAGCCTACAGGGCGATGAGCAGTTCTTC. It yields the protein CASSLQGDEQFF. The chain has TRBV7-2 and TRBJ2-1, with a weak D call TRBD1 (6 bases). This CDR3 has 12 residues. Germline values: CDR1 SGHTA, CDR2 FQGNSA. V dropped 5 bases and J dropped 8 bases, with 10 bases sitting between them.

This clonotype was seen only a few times. The chain joins TRBV3-1 to TRBJ2-4; D might be TRBD1 or TRBD2, each matching 5 bases. The CDR3 spans 16 residues. Trimming stripped 5 bases from V and 0 bases from J, with 14 bases between. CDR1 is LGHDT, CDR2 YNNKEL, per germline (reference sequence). CDR3 nucleotides: TGTGCCAGCAGCTACCGGGGCTCCTTAGCCAAAAACATTCAGTACTTC. Its translation is CASSYRGSLAKNIQYF.

The rearrangement uses TRBV23-1 and TRBJ2-5; 8 nucleotides align to TRBD2. TRBV23-1 is flagged as an ORF with uncertain function. V dropped 3 bases and J dropped 4; count of bases not matched to a gene: 7. CDR3 length equals 15 residues. CDR3 coding DNA: TGCGCCAGCAGTCATTTAGCGGGAAATGGAGAGACCCAGTACTTC. It encodes CASSHLAGNGETQYF.

The chain recombines TRBV7-9 with TRBJ1-5; D is perhaps TRBD1 (6 bases). Germline V gives CDR1 SEHNR, CDR2 FQNEAQ (reference sequence). V shed 1 base and J shed 6 bases, with 10 bases lying between them. The length of the CDR3 is 14 residues. The chain's CDR3 is CASSLEGGLQPQHF. The CDR3 nucleotides read TGTGCCAGCAGCTTAGAAGGGGGGCTTCAGCCCCAGCATTTT.

V is TRBV6-1 and J is TRBJ2-1, with 9 bases matching TRBD2. From germline, CDR1 is MNHNS and CDR2 SASEGT. The CDR3 spans 11 residues. V was pared by 7 bases and J by 12 bases, with 4 bases of the junction left unmatched. CDR3 DNA sequence: TGTGCCAGCACTCTGCGGGAGGGGCAGTTCTTC. Protein: CASTLREGQFF.

For the CDR3, the DNA is TGTGCCAGCAGTTTAGCTGTAGCGGGAGAATACGAGCAGTACTTC. Translation gives CASSLAVAGEYEQYF. The gene calls are TRBV27 and TRBJ2-7; the match to TRBD2 covers 9 bases. The CDR3 loop spans 15 amino acids. The junction had 6 bases not matched to a gene; V was cut back by 2 bases and J by 4 bases. Germline V CDR1 and CDR2: MNHEY, SMNVEV (reference sequence).

The chain couples TRBV7-2 to TRBJ2-7, with TRBD2 matching 7 bases. The CDR3 spans 15 residues. CDR1 is SGHTA, CDR2 FQGNSA, per germline. V dropped 5 bases and J dropped 3; count of bases not matched to a gene: 10. CDR3 nucleotides: TGTGCCAGCAGCCCCCACCCTAGCGGTTACTACGAGCAGTACTTC. This encodes CASSPHPSGYYEQYF.

The rearrangement joins TRBV12-3 or TRBV12-4 to TRBJ2-7; D gene uncertain. The CDR3 is made up of 14 amino acids. Trimming pared 6 bases from V and 2 bases from J, leaving 14 bases between. CDR3 in amino acids: CASRLTTGTYEQYF. The CDR3 bases are TGTGCCAGCAGGCTAACGACCGGAACCTACGAGCAGTACTTC.

V gene TRBV5-6 combines with J gene TRBJ1-1, with D unclear. This CDR3 has 15 amino acids. Looked up from germline, CDR1 is SGHDT and CDR2 is YYEEEE. The V end was cut by 4 bases, the J end by 0 bases, with 13 bases between. The CDR3 region is CASSPQARLNTEAFF. CDR3 DNA: TGTGCCAGCAGCCCTCAAGCAAGGTTGAACACTGAAGCTTTCTTT.

Ten or more counts support this clonotype. This sequence joins TRBV7-2 and TRBJ2-5; D may correspond to TRBD1 or TRBD2 (5 bases each). Germline V CDR1 and CDR2: SGHTA, FQGNSA. Trimming cost V 7 bases and J 5 bases, with 14 bases left between them. The CDR3 runs to 13 residues. The CDR3 region has the DNA TGTGCCAGCACTTTGTCGGGGACGGAGACCCAGTACTTC. This sequence encodes CASTLSGTETQYF.

V and J are TRBV29-1 and TRBJ2-3; D is ambiguous. The V end lost 8 bases, the J end lost 0 bases, and 15 bases lay between the germline ends. The CDR3 is 14 amino acids. The germline gives CDR1 SQVTM, CDR2 ANQGSEA. CDR3 coding DNA: TGCAGCTCCTTCGACGGACCTAGCACAGATACGCAGTATTTT. Translated, it gives CSSFDGPSTDTQYF.